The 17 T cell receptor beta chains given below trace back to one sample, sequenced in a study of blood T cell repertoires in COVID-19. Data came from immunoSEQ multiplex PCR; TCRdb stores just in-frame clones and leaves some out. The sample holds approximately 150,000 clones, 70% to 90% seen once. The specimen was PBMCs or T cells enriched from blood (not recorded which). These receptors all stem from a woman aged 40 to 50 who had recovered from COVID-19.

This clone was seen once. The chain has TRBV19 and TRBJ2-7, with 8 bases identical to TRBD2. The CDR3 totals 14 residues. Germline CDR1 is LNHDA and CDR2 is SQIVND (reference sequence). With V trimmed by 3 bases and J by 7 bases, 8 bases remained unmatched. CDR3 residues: CASSITAGAKEQYF. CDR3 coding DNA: TGTGCCAGTAGTATCACAGCGGGAGCAAAAGAGCAGTACTTC.

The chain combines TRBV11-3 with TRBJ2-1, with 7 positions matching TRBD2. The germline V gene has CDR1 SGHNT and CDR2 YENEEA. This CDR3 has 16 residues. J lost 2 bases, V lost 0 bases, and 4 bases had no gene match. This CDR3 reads CASSLERGRPYNEQFF. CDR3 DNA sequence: TGTGCCAGCAGCTTAGAGCGGGGGAGGCCCTACAATGAGCAGTTCTTC.

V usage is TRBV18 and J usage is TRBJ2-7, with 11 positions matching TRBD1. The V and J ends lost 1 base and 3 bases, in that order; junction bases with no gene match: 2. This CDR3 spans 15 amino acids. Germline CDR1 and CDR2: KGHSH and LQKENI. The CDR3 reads CASSPQGTGGYEQYF. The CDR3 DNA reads TGTGCCAGCTCACCACAAGGGACAGGGGGCTACGAGCAGTACTTC.

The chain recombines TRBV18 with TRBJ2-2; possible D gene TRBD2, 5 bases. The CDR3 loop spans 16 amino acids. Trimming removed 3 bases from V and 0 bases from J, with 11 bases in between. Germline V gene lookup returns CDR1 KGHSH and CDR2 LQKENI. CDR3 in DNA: TGTGCCAGCTCACCCGCTAGCACCGCGAACACCGGGGAGCTGTTTTTT. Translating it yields CASSPASTANTGELFF.

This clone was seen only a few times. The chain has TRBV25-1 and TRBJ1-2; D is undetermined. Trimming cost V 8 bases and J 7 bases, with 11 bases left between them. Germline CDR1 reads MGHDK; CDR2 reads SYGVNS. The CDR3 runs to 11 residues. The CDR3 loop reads CASEAGLGYTF. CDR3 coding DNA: TGTGCCAGCGAGGCAGGACTTGGCTACACCTTC.

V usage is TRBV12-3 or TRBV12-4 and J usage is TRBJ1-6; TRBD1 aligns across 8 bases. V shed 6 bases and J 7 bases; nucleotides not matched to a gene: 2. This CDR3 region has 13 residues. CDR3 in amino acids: CASSWTGNSPLHF. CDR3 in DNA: TGTGCCAGCAGCTGGACAGGGAATTCACCCCTCCACTTT.

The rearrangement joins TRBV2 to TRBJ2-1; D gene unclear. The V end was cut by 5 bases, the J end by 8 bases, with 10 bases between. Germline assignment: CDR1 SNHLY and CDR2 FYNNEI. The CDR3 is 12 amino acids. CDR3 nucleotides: TGTGCCAGCAGTACACAGTTCCATGAGCAGTTCTTC. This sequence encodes CASSTQFHEQFF.

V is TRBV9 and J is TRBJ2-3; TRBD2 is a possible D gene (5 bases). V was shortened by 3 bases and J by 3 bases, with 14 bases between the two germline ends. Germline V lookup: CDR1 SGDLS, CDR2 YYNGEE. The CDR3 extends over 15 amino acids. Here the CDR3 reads CASSASGKRTDTQYF. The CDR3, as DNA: TGTGCCAGCAGCGCCTCCGGGAAACGAACAGATACGCAGTATTTT.

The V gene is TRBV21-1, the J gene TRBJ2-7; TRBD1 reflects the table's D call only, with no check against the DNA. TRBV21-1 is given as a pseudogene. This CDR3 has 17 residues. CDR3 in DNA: TGTGCCAGCAGCAAATCAGAAAATCGACAGGGGGCCTACGAGCAGTACTTC. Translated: CASSKSENRQGAYEQYF.

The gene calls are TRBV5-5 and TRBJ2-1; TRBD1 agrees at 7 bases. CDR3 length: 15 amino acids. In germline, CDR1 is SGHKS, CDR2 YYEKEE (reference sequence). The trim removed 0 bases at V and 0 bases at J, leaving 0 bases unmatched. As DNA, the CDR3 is TGTGCCAGCAGCTTGGGACAGGGCTCCTACAATGAGCAGTTCTTC. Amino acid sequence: CASSLGQGSYNEQFF.

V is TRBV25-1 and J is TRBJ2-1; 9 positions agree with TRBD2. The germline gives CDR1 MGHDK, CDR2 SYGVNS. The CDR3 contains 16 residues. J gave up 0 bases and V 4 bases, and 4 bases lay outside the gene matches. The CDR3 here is CASSVLAGTSYNEQFF. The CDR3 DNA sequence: TGTGCCAGCAGTGTGCTAGCGGGAACCTCCTACAATGAGCAGTTCTTC.

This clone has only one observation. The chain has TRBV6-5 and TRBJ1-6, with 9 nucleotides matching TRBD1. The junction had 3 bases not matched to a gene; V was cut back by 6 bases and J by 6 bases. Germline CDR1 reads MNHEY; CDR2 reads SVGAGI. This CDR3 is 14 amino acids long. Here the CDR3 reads CASRDRGINSPLHF. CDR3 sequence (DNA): TGTGCCAGCAGGGACAGGGGTATTAATTCACCCCTCCACTTT.

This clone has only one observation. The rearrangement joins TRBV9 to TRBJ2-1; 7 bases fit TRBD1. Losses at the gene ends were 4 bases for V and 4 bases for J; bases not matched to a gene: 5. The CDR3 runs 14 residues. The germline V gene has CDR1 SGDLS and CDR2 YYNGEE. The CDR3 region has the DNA TGTGCCAGCAGCCCAGAGGGACAGTACAATGAGCAGTTCTTC. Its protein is CASSPEGQYNEQFF.

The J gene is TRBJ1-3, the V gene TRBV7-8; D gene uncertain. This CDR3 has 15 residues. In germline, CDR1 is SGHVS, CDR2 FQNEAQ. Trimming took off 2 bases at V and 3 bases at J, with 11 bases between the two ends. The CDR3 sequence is CASSLQRQVGNTIYF. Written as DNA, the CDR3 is TGTGCCAGCAGCTTACAACGGCAGGTTGGAAACACCATATATTTT.

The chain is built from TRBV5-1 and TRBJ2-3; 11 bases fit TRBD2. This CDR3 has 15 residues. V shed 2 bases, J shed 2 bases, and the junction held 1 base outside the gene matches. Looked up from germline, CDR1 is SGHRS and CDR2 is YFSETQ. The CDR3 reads CASSFSGGDTDTQYF. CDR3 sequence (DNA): TGCGCCAGCAGCTTTAGCGGGGGGGACACAGATACGCAGTATTTT.

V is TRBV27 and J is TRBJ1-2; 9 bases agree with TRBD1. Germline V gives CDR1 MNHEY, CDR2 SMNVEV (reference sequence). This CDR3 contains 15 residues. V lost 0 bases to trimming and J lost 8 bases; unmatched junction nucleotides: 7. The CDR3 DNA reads TGTGCCAGCAGTTTATCGGAGGACAGGGGTTGGGGCTACACCTTC. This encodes CASSLSEDRGWGYTF.

The chain's CDR3 is CAWSSGQGLNTEAFF. In nucleotides, the CDR3 is TGTGCCTGGAGTTCGGGACAGGGCCTAAACACTGAAGCTTTCTTT. The J gene is TRBJ1-1, the V gene TRBV30; TRBD1 aligns across 9 bases. The CDR3 covers 15 residues. J was trimmed by 2 bases and V by 2 bases; bases with no gene match: 6. Germline assignment: CDR1 GTSNPN and CDR2 SVGIG (reference sequence).